The T cell receptor (beta chain) described here comes from a study of CD8 T cells in Susac syndrome. Of note for this clonotype: The antigen is undetermined.

General study findings and limits: The authors found fewer than 20 Susac-specific public clones in total CD8+ repertoires and several in CD8+ TEMRA repertoires.

The CDR3 runs 13 residues. The V gene's germline CDR1 is SGHDN and CDR2 FVKESK. V was trimmed by 0 bases and J by 2 bases, leaving 5 bases between them. RNA totalling roughly 0.5 to 1 ug underwent reverse transcription with random hexamers. TCRdb processed the immunoSEQ multiplex PCR reads anew with MiXCR; each CDR3 protein has one entry. Of around 200,000 distinct CDR3 sequences listed, 85% to 95% were seen once; the top ten hold about 0.15%. The chain employs TRBV14 and TRBJ2-7; D not certain. The receptor was isolated from a human donor with Susac syndrome. The specimen sequenced was CD8+ T cells from PBMCs. The CDR3 DNA reads TGTGCCAGCAGCCAAGATAACGCCTACGAGCAGTACTTC. Translated, it gives CASSQDNAYEQYF.